This T cell receptor (beta chain) was documented in a study of blood T cell repertoires in COVID-19. Overall study context: The United States, Italy and Spain provided the acute and convalescent COVID-19 samples. PBMCs, B-cell-depleted T cells, or T cells were the source of the cDNA or gDNA that made up the material.

This CDR3 contains 15 residues. The J segment lost 5 bases and the V segment lost 4 bases, leaving 7 bases of the junction unmatched. CDR1 and CDR2 from the germline V gene are LNHDA and SQIVND (reference sequence). Per the original data handling: By means of reference gene primer amplification, nucleated cell counts were estimated. The repertoire was sequenced with immunoSEQ multiplex PCR; TCRdb's copy has only in-frame clones and lacks some. V and J calls plus clone size are reproduced from that table; the DNA served to infer D and trimming. The sample contains 55,000 to 80,000 clones, more than 70% of which appear only once.

The sample was peripheral blood. The chain carries TRBV19 and TRBJ2-3; 9 nucleotides agree with TRBD2. The receptor's source is a man in his fifties or sixties with active COVID-19. The CDR3 DNA reads as TGTGCCAGTAGTAGTGAAGCGGGGGGCCGAGATACGCAGTATTTT. Its translation is CASSSEAGGRDTQYF.